The rows below give T cell receptor beta chains drawn from one sample of a study of technical replicates of blood from a handful of donors. Clones were read by immunoSEQ multiplex PCR, and TCRdb kept only the in-frame ones, dropping some. Here the sample spans roughly 45,000 clones, approximately 90% being singletons. The sequenced material came from PBMCs. These receptors were taken from a human donor in good health. Some clones in this sample may be carry-over from other donors' samples. CDR3s include the opening cysteine and the closing phenylalanine or tryptophan.

v_call: TRBV2
j_call: TRBJ2-7
cdr3_aa: CASRNLGSSYEQYF

v_call: TRBV5-6
j_call: TRBJ1-1
cdr3_aa: CASSFRALNTEAFF

v_call: TRBV6-1
j_call: TRBJ2-7
cdr3_aa: CASSAEGGSSYEQYF

v_call: TRBV5-4
j_call: TRBJ2-7
cdr3_aa: CASSGSSRGVGYEQYF

v_call: TRBV19
j_call: TRBJ1-2
cdr3_aa: CASRTGIAGYTF

v_call: TRBV6-5
j_call: TRBJ1-1
cdr3_aa: CASKPDRLNTEAFF

v_call: TRBV5-4
j_call: TRBJ1-1
cdr3_aa: CASSLLGPNTEAFF

v_call: TRBV7-2
j_call: TRBJ2-7
cdr3_aa: CASSFTGTYEQYF

v_call: TRBV15
j_call: TRBJ1-3
cdr3_aa: CATSRDRSSGNTIYF

v_call: TRBV5-1
j_call: TRBJ2-1
cdr3_aa: CASSKLAAYNEQFF

v_call: TRBV18
j_call: TRBJ1-5
cdr3_aa: CASSRDRNNQPQHF

v_call: TRBV5-1
j_call: TRBJ2-1
cdr3_aa: CASSFSAGSHNEQFF

v_call: TRBV9
j_call: TRBJ1-1
cdr3_aa: CASSVGGGPNTEAFF

v_call: TRBV19
j_call: TRBJ1-2
cdr3_aa: CASSIGYGAWEDYGYTF

v_call: TRBV7-9
j_call: TRBJ2-7
cdr3_aa: CASSLVGPSYEQYF

v_call: TRBV2
j_call: TRBJ2-7
cdr3_aa: CASSRNGEQYF

v_call: TRBV6-5
j_call: TRBJ1-3
cdr3_aa: CASSPTFGNTIYF

v_call: TRBV19
j_call: TRBJ2-1
cdr3_aa: CASSIGGGGVNNEQFF

v_call: TRBV2
j_call: TRBJ1-5
cdr3_aa: CASSGGTGGATQHF

v_call: TRBV5-4
j_call: TRBJ1-2
cdr3_aa: CASSPPGTNYGYTF

v_call: TRBV19
j_call: TRBJ2-7
cdr3_aa: CASSAGTSVLSSYEQYF

v_call: TRBV7-2
j_call: TRBJ1-2
cdr3_aa: CASSRIGREGNYGYTF

v_call: TRBV2
j_call: TRBJ2-7
cdr3_aa: CASSETPPGGASYEQYF

v_call: TRBV6-4
j_call: TRBJ2-5
cdr3_aa: CASSDPITIGQETQYF

v_call: TRBV6-6
j_call: TRBJ2-7
cdr3_aa: CASRREREVPYEQYF

v_call: TRBV11-2
j_call: TRBJ2-4
cdr3_aa: CASSVQAGAKNIQYF

v_call: TRBV5-6
j_call: TRBJ1-5
cdr3_aa: CASSFGTGNQPQHF

v_call: TRBV5-1
j_call: TRBJ1-4
cdr3_aa: CASSLEGAINEKLFF

v_call: TRBV7-3
j_call: TRBJ2-2
cdr3_aa: CASREHKRNQGSSELFF